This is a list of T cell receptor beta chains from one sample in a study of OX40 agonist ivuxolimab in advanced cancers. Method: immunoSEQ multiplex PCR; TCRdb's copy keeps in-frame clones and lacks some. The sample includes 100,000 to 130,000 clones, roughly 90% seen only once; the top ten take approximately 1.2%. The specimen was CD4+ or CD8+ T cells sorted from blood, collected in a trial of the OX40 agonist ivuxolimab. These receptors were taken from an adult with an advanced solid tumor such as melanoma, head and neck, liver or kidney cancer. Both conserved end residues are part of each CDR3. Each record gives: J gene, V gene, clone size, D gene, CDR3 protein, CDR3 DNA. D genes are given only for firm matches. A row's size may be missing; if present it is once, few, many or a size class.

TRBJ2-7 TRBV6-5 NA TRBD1 CASSYSRQGASEQYF TGTGCCAGCAGTTACTCGAGGCAGGGGGCGAGCGAGCAGTACTTC
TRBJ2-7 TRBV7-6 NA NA CASSHRGGTTAYEQYF TGTGCCAGCAGCCATAGGGGGGGGACTACAGCCTACGAGCAGTACTTC
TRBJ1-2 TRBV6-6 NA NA CASSPPGRDMRGYTF TGTGCCAGCAGCCCCCCTGGCAGGGACATGCGTGGCTACACCTTC
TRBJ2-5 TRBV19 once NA CASSGVTFQETQYF TGTGCCAGTAGTGGGGTGACTTTTCAAGAGACCCAGTACTTC
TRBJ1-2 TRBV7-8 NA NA CASSTDRSADYGYTF TGTGCCAGCAGCACCGACAGGAGTGCCGATTATGGCTACACCTTC
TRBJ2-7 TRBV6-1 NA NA CASSGSNEQYF TGTGCCAGCAGTGGGTCTAACGAGCAGTACTTC
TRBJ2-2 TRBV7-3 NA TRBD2 CASSLSGRANTGELFF TGTGCCAGCAGCTTATCAGGGAGGGCGAACACCGGGGAGCTGTTTTTT
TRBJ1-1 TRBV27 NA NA CASSSMQGGVTEAFF TGTGCCAGCAGTTCCATGCAGGGAGGGGTTACTGAAGCTTTCTTT
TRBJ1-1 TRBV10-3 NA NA CAISESLSERNTEAFF TGTGCCATCAGTGAGTCTCTGTCAGAGAGGAACACTGAAGCTTTCTTT
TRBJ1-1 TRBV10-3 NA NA CAISDAAGDDDEAFF TGTGCCATCAGTGATGCGGCAGGCGATGACGATGAAGCTTTCTTT
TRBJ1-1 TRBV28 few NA CASSLVRGRSTEAFF TGTGCCAGCAGCCTGGTTAGGGGTCGGAGCACTGAAGCTTTCTTT
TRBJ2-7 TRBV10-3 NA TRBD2 CATSTSGPYEQYF TGTGCCACTTCGACTAGCGGGCCTTACGAGCAGTACTTC
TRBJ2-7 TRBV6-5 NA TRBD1 CASSRDRFYEQYF TGTGCCAGCAGCAGGGACAGGTTCTACGAGCAGTACTTC
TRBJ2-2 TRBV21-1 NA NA CASSKGTASRTGELFF TGTGCCAGCAGCAAAGGGACAGCCTCAAGAACCGGGGAGCTGTTTTTT
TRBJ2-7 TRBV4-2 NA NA CASSSDITREQYF TGTGCCAGCAGTTCCGATATAACACGCGAGCAGTACTTC
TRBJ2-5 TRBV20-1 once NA CSAKGGLEQYF TGCAGTGCCAAGGGCGGCCTTGAGCAGTACTTC
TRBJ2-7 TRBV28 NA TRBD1 CATSGTATSYEQYF TGTGCCACCTCCGGGACAGCCACTTCCTACGAGCAGTACTTC
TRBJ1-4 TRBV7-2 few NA CASSPAGREDEKLFF TGTGCCAGCAGCCCCGCCGGCAGGGAGGATGAAAAACTGTTTTTT
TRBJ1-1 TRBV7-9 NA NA CASRVGNTEAFF TGTGCCAGCAGGGTGGGGAACACTGAAGCTTTCTTT
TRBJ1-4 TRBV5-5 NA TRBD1 CASSELTGIATNEKLFF TGTGCCAGCAGCGAATTGACAGGGATCGCAACTAATGAAAAACTGTTTTTT
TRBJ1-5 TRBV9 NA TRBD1 CASSRGGQGANQPQHF TGTGCCAGCAGCAGAGGGGGACAGGGGGCCAATCAGCCCCAGCATTTT
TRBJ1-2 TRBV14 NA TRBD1 CASSRPGTGGDGYTF TGTGCCAGCAGCCGACCCGGGACAGGGGGTGATGGCTACACCTTC
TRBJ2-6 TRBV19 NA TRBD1 CASGMGQISGANVLTF TGTGCCAGTGGAATGGGACAGATCTCTGGGGCCAACGTCCTGACTTTC
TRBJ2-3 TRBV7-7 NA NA CASSRGGITDTQYF TGTGCTAGCAGTAGGGGGGGCATCACTGATACGCAGTATTTT
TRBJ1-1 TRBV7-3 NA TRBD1 CASSPGQGLEAFF TGTGCCAGCAGCCCAGGACAGGGTCTCGAAGCTTTCTTT
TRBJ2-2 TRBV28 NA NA CASSSLSAGELFF TGTGCCAGCAGTTCCCTGAGCGCCGGGGAGCTGTTTTTT
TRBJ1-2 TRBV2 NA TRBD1 CASSGDRRTLANYGYTF TGTGCCAGCAGTGGGGACAGGAGAACTTTAGCTAACTATGGCTACACCTTC
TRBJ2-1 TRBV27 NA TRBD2 CASSLSGRYDEQFF TGTGCCAGCAGTTTAAGCGGGAGATACGATGAGCAGTTCTTC
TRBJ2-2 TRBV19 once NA CASSPISTGELFF TGTGCCAGTAGTCCGATTAGTACCGGGGAGCTGTTTTTT
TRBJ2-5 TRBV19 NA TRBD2 CASSIGGSGRLETQYF TGTGCCAGTAGTATAGGGGGTAGCGGGAGGTTGGAGACCCAGTACTTC
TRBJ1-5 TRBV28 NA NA CASIRGGNQPQHF TGTGCCAGCATTCGTGGGGGCAATCAGCCCCAGCATTTT
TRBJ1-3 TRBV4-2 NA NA CASSQDTVLSGNTIYF TGTGCCAGCAGCCAAGATACAGTGCTCTCTGGAAACACCATATATTTT
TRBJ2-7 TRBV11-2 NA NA CASSFSRVETYEQYF TGTGCCAGCAGCTTTAGCAGGGTGGAGACCTACGAGCAGTACTTC
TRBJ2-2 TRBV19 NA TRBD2 CASSIRGLAVSNTGELFF TGTGCCAGTAGTATAAGGGGACTAGCGGTGTCGAACACCGGGGAGCTGTTTTTT
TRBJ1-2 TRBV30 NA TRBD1 CAWSYETGGSGYTF TGTGCCTGGAGTTATGAGACAGGGGGCTCGGGCTACACCTTC
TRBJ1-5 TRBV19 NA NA CASSIGPGWGQPQHF TGTGCCAGTAGTATAGGACCGGGTTGGGGTCAGCCCCAGCATTTT
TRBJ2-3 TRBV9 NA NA CASSQRSSSTDTQYF TGTGCCAGCAGCCAACGGTCTAGTTCCACAGATACGCAGTATTTT
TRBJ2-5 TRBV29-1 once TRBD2 CSVGLAGVGETQYF TGCAGCGTTGGACTAGCGGGAGTTGGGGAGACCCAGTACTTC
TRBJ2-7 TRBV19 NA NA CASSIDAGAYEQYF TGTGCCAGTAGTATAGACGCCGGGGCCTACGAGCAGTACTTC
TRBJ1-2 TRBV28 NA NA CASSLPTIRSFYGYTF TGTGCCAGCAGTTTACCGACAATTCGCAGCTTCTATGGCTACACCTTC
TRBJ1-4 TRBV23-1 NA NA CARPARRRARATNEKLFF TGCGCCCGCCCAGCCCGCCGCAGGGCCCGCGCAACTAATGAAAAACTGTTTTTT
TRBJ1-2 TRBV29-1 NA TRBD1 CSGADRGRGYTF TGCAGCGGGGCAGACAGGGGTAGAGGCTACACCTTC
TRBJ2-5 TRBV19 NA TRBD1 CASSMTGEETQYF TGTGCCAGTAGTATGACAGGGGAAGAGACCCAGTACTTC
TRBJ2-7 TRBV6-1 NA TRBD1 CASSATDRAPYEQYF TGTGCCAGCAGCGCTACTGACAGGGCTCCCTACGAGCAGTACTTC
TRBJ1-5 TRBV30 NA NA CAWSRGQNQPQHF TGTGCCTGGAGTAGGGGTCAGAATCAGCCCCAGCATTTT
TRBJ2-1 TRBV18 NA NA CASSPVSSGKGDKQFF TGTGCCAGCTCACCTGTCAGCAGCGGAAAAGGTGATAAGCAGTTCTTC
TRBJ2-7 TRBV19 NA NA CASKAVGSYEQYF TGTGCCAGTAAAGCGGTGGGCTCCTACGAGCAGTACTTC
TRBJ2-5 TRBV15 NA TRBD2 CATSRGLGTSGQETQYF TGTGCCACCAGCAGAGGTCTCGGGACTAGCGGACAAGAGACCCAGTACTTC
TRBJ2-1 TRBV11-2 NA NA CASSPTVLPGDEQFF TGTGCCAGCAGCCCCACGGTACTTCCCGGAGATGAGCAGTTCTTC
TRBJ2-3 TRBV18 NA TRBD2 CASSGLALITDTQYF TGTGCCAGCTCAGGACTAGCGTTGATCACAGATACGCAGTATTTT